This entry concerns a single T cell receptor beta chain. The data were obtained in a study of blood T cell repertoires in COVID-19. Study at large: COVID-19 samples collected from the United States, Italy and Spain covered acute and convalescent phases. Nucleic acid was either cDNA or gDNA, and it came from T cells, B-cell-depleted T cells, or PBMCs.

In the original processing: Amplified reference gene primers provided the basis for estimating nucleated cell counts. Assay used: immunoSEQ multiplex PCR; TCRdb lists only in-frame clones, some missing. D and trimming were read from the DNA, whereas the V and J calls and clone size are those reported in that table. The sample has 240,000 or so clones, about 68% seen once; the top ten hold approximately 3.2%. Germline assignment: CDR1 SGHTA and CDR2 FQGNSA. Unmatched junction bases numbered 1, after V lost 2 bases and J lost 7 bases. This CDR3 is 14 amino acids long. The V and J genes are TRBV7-2 and TRBJ2-1, with 11 nucleotides matching TRBD2. The sequencing input was peripheral blood. This TCR was sampled from a woman aged 80 or over with acute or convalescent COVID-19. The CDR3 nucleotides read TGTGCCAGCAGCTTATCTAGCGGGAGGAATGAGCAGTTCTTC. Translation: CASSLSSGRNEQFF.